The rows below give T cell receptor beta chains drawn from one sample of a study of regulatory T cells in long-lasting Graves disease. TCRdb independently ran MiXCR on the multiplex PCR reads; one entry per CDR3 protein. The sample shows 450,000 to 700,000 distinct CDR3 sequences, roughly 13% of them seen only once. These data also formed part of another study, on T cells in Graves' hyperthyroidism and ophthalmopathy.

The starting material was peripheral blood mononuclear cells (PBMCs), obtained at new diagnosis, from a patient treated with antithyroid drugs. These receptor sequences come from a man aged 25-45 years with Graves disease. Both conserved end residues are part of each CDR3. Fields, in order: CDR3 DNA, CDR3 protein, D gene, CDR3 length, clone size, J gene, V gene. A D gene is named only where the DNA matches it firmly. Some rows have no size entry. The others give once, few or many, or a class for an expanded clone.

CDR3 DNA: TGTGCCACCAGCAGGCCAACCGGGGAGCTGTTTTTT; CDR3 protein: CATSRPTGELFF; D gene: -; CDR3 length: 12; clone size: few; J gene: TRBJ2-2; V gene: TRBV15
CDR3 DNA: TGTGCCTGGAGGCCTAGCGGGGGAGGAGATGAGCAGTTCTTC; CDR3 protein: CAWRPSGGGDEQFF; D gene: TRBD2; CDR3 length: 14; clone size: many; J gene: TRBJ2-1; V gene: TRBV30
CDR3 DNA: TGCAGTGCTAGTTGGCGGGAGGGCCGGGATACGCAGTATTTT; CDR3 protein: CSASWREGRDTQYF; D gene: TRBD2; CDR3 length: 14; clone size: few; J gene: TRBJ2-3; V gene: TRBV20-1
CDR3 DNA: TGTGCCAGCAGTTCCCCTTATACGCAGTATTTT; CDR3 protein: CASSSPYTQYF; D gene: -; CDR3 length: 11; clone size: many; J gene: TRBJ2-3; V gene: TRBV12-3/TRBV12-4
CDR3 DNA: TGTGCCAGCAGCGCCGGCCTGGTCTCTAGCACAGATACGCAGTATTTT; CDR3 protein: CASSAGLVSSTDTQYF; D gene: -; CDR3 length: 16; clone size: -; J gene: TRBJ2-3; V gene: TRBV11-3
CDR3 DNA: TGTGCCAGCAGCCAAGAAGGAGCCGGTAGACCCTACAATGAGCAGTTCTTC; CDR3 protein: CASSQEGAGRPYNEQFF; D gene: -; CDR3 length: 17; clone size: -; J gene: TRBJ2-1; V gene: TRBV3-1
CDR3 DNA: TGTGCCAGCAGTACACGACAGGGGAAGGAGCCCCAGCATTTT; CDR3 protein: CASSTRQGKEPQHF; D gene: TRBD1; CDR3 length: 14; clone size: many; J gene: TRBJ1-5; V gene: TRBV27
CDR3 DNA: TGTGCCACCAGTGATTTTTCCGGGGAGCTGTTTTTT; CDR3 protein: CATSDFSGELFF; D gene: -; CDR3 length: 12; clone size: many; J gene: TRBJ2-2; V gene: TRBV24-1
CDR3 DNA: TGTGCCAGCAGCCCCACAGGGCCCCTGGGTGACGAGCAGTACTTC; CDR3 protein: CASSPTGPLGDEQYF; D gene: -; CDR3 length: 15; clone size: -; J gene: TRBJ2-7; V gene: TRBV9
CDR3 DNA: TGTGCCAGCAGCACGCAGGACAGAGCCGAAGAGACCCAATACTTC; CDR3 protein: CASSTQDRAEETQYF; D gene: -; CDR3 length: 15; clone size: many; J gene: TRBJ2-5; V gene: TRBV7-9
CDR3 DNA: TGTGCCAGCAGCTTAGTAGTGGGACTAGCTGGCTACGAGCAGTACTTC; CDR3 protein: CASSLVVGLAGYEQYF; D gene: TRBD2; CDR3 length: 16; clone size: many; J gene: TRBJ2-7; V gene: TRBV7-2
CDR3 DNA: TGTGCCAGCACTCCCCAGTCTGCCAACACCGTGGAGCTGTTTTTT; CDR3 protein: CASTPQSANTVELFF; D gene: -; CDR3 length: 15; clone size: -; J gene: TRBJ2-2; V gene: TRBV28
CDR3 DNA: TGCGCCAGCAGCCGGGACGGACAGGGAGGGACTGAAGCTTTCTTT; CDR3 protein: CASSRDGQGGTEAFF; D gene: TRBD1; CDR3 length: 15; clone size: -; J gene: TRBJ1-1; V gene: TRBV4-1
CDR3 DNA: TGTGCCAGCAGGTCCGGGACTAAAGAGGGTGGCTACACCTTC; CDR3 protein: CASRSGTKEGGYTF; D gene: -; CDR3 length: 14; clone size: many; J gene: TRBJ1-2; V gene: TRBV13
CDR3 DNA: TGTGCCAGCAGTACAGCGAACCGAGGGGAGACCCAGTACTTC; CDR3 protein: CASSTANRGETQYF; D gene: -; CDR3 length: 14; clone size: many; J gene: TRBJ2-5; V gene: TRBV2
CDR3 DNA: TGTGCCAGCAGCTTAGGGCCTCCTTCCGGGCGCGAGGCCCAGTACTTC; CDR3 protein: CASSLGPPSGREAQYF; D gene: -; CDR3 length: 16; clone size: many; J gene: TRBJ2-5; V gene: TRBV7-2
CDR3 DNA: TGTGCCAGCAGTTCAGGGCGGGCTAACAATGAGCAGTTCTTC; CDR3 protein: CASSSGRANNEQFF; D gene: -; CDR3 length: 14; clone size: many; J gene: TRBJ2-1; V gene: TRBV27
CDR3 DNA: TGTGCCAGCAGTTTAGCAGTCGGAGGGGATGAGCAGTTCTTC; CDR3 protein: CASSLAVGGDEQFF; D gene: -; CDR3 length: 14; clone size: many; J gene: TRBJ2-1; V gene: TRBV12-3/TRBV12-4
CDR3 DNA: TGTGCCAGCAGTTTATCATTGGCAGGGCGTGGGGAAAAACTGTTTTTT; CDR3 protein: CASSLSLAGRGEKLFF; D gene: -; CDR3 length: 16; clone size: many; J gene: TRBJ1-4; V gene: TRBV27